Detailed here is one T cell receptor (beta chain). No antigen is known for it. This record comes from a study of T cell responses to AZD1222 COVID-19 vaccine. Study-wide findings and caveats: The CD4 TCRs associated with vaccination extended across spike and predominated at 160-218 and 743-854. Most donors were white British and more were female, and clonal diversity was possibly underestimated.

Sequencing used immunoSEQ multiplex PCR; TCRdb keeps in-frame clones, though not all of them. The sample yields more than 140,000 clones, more than 70% seen once. The sequence was collected from an adult in good health. The specimen comprised peripheral blood, sampled on day 0 of MenACWY control vaccination.

The CDR3 loop reads CASTSGGGDTQYF. The DNA of the CDR3 is TGTGCCAGCACCTCCGGGGGAGGTGATACGCAGTATTTT. The chain has TRBV6-5 and TRBJ2-3, with a possible D match to TRBD2 (6 bases). There are 13 residues in the CDR3. Germline assignment: CDR1 MNHEY and CDR2 SVGAGI. With 7 bases removed from V and 6 bases from J, the gap between germline ends came to 14 bases.